This TCR beta chain was documented in a study of T-cell memory formation after mild COVID-19 (dated by TCRdb to about 2021). A note on the overall study: TCR sequence clusters from the two donors were found to be largely donor specific. Two young, previously healthy adult volunteers, one female and one male, were included in the cohort. In two donors, T-cell clones that expanded and contracted after mild COVID-19 were followed by sequencing TCRalpha and TCRbeta repertoires longitudinally.

Ficoll-Paque density gradient centrifugation was used to isolate PBMCs. The listed sequencing device is Illumina NovaSeq 6000. TCRalpha and TCRbeta cDNA libraries were constructed by 5'RACE with constant-segment primers, with sample barcodes and unique molecular identifiers being introduced. Trizol reagent was used to extract RNA from every sample. The libraries were amplified in two PCR steps, and the second step added a second sample barcode and Illumina TruSeq adapters. Sequencing of libraries was performed on an Illumina NovaSeq with 2 x 150 bp paired-end reads. As for how the authors treated the data: Reads were demultiplexed and collapsed into UMI-guided consensus sequences with migec v1.2.7. Using mixcr v2.1.11, UMI consensuses were aligned to TRA and TRB V and J templates and then assembled into clonotypes. Expanded or contracted clonotypes were those called significant by both edgeR and NoisET, with noise models trained on biological replicates. edgeR calls used a false discovery rate-adjusted p below 0.01 and a log2 fold-change threshold of 1. As an exploratory analysis of dynamics, PCA with hierarchical clustering was applied to max-normalized trajectories of the 1000 most abundant clonotypes. Each responding clone was given a CD4 or CD8 phenotype based on the CD4+ and CD8+ repertoires, which had been sequenced separately. TCRdb reprocessed the public reads (quality trimming at Q25 with fastp, clone calling with MiXCR) and kept in-frame beta chains. Rows are unified per CDR3 protein, each entry keeping the most common DNA and genes. Clone size and V and J calls follow TCRdb, not the original study. Here the sample has approximately 490,000 distinct CDR3 sequences; approximately 20% occur a single time. The ten largest clones represent around 13% of the sample.

What the authors observed across the whole study: Only two mild cases were covered in the study, and larger cohorts including severe cases with pre-infection samples were considered necessary. Whether the second-wave clones peaking on day 37 were SARS-CoV-2 specific was not confirmed. Contracting CD4+ clones turned up mainly in the CM and EM memory subsets, whereas EMRA was where CD8+ clones were enriched. Some responding clones were detected in pre-infection memory, which suggested that pre-existing cross-reactive memory T cells had joined the SARS-CoV-2 response. Clones contracting from day 15 to 85 had balanced CD4/CD8 phenotypes, while a second wave expanding from day 15 to 37 was biased towards CD4+.

Only a few counts were recorded for this clonotype. No cognate antigen has been identified for it. Base qualities were left out, and no much larger clone turns up one base away. From the cysteine through the phenylalanine, the CDR3 covers 15 amino acids. Of all the DNA, just the CDR3 is kept, 45 bases in frame from base 1. Trimmed from V: 5 bases; trimmed from J: 5 bases; junction bases lacking a gene match: 11. From a lookup of the germline V gene, CDR1 and CDR2 are SQVTM and ANQGSEA. Material: PBMCs or a T cell subset sorted from them (not recorded which). Here the chain combines TRBV29-1 and TRBJ2-2; the central 7 bases match TRBD1. This clonotype originated in an adult woman who had mild COVID-19 (a few samples of this study predate the infection). The sample titles of this study are shuffled in the database, so cell type and time point are left out; the donor was told from shared clones. The DNA sequence is given as TGCAGCGTTTTATCTCAGACAGGGCGAACCGGGGAGCTGTTTTTT. Translated, it gives CSVLSQTGRTGELFF.